Here is one T cell receptor beta chain with its context. These data belong to a study of blood T cell repertoires in COVID-19. The assay was immunoSEQ multiplex PCR, and TCRdb's table has in-frame clones only and misses some. In the table there are hundreds of thousands of clones, about 90% of which are singletons. The germline CDR1 and CDR2 sequences are MNHEY and SVGAGI. This CDR3 is 15 amino acids long. The V and J ends lost 11 bases and 3 bases, in that order; junction bases with no gene match: 9. The sample taken for sequencing was peripheral blood. The chain carries TRBV6-5 and TRBJ2-2; TRBD1 agrees at 10 bases. This TCR was sampled from a young woman with acute or convalescent COVID-19. The DNA of the CDR3 is TGTGCCGCGTCAGCCGGGACAGGGGACACCGGGGAGCTGTTTTTT. Translated, it gives CAASAGTGDTGELFF.